A selection of T cell receptor beta chains follows, all from one sample in a study of beta chain features in type 1 diabetes. The repertoire was sequenced with immunoSEQ multiplex PCR; TCRdb's copy has only in-frame clones and lacks some. In the table there are about 210,000 clones, about 11% of which are singletons. Sequencing was done on a sample of central memory CD4+ T cells from blood. The receptors shown here come from a man younger than 35 in good health. Both conserved end residues are part of each CDR3. A D gene is named only where the DNA matches it firmly. Not all rows give a size; the values are once, few, many and, for expanded clones, a class.

j_call d_call clone_size v_call cdr3_nt cdr3_aa
TRBJ2-1 TRBD2 few TRBV4-3 TGCGCCAGCAGCCAAGAACCCCGCGGGGGGAGTTCCTACAATGAGCAGTTCTTC CASSQEPRGGSSYNEQFF
TRBJ1-1 TRBD1 few TRBV29-1 TGCAGCGTTGCAGAGGGGGCCCTGAACACTGAAGCTTTCTTT CSVAEGALNTEAFF
TRBJ1-2 . few TRBV29-1 TGCAGCGTTGTAGGCAGGGGAAACTATGGCTACACCTTC CSVVGRGNYGYTF
TRBJ2-1 TRBD2 . TRBV9 TGTGCCAGCAGCGTATCTAGCGGGAGGGTAGAGGGTGAGCAGTTCTTC CASSVSSGRVEGEQFF
TRBJ2-7 . . TRBV6-6 TGTGCCAGCAGTTACCGTGGAGGGTTCGAGCAGTACTTC CASSYRGGFEQYF
TRBJ2-5 TRBD2 few TRBV7-9 TGTGCCAGCAGCTCTTTTGGTAGCGGGAGTTATGAGACCCAGTACTTC CASSSFGSGSYETQYF
TRBJ2-7 . . TRBV4-1 TGCGCCAGCAGCCAAGATCTCCGGCTCTACGAGCAGTACTTC CASSQDLRLYEQYF
TRBJ2-2 TRBD2 . TRBV30 TGTGCCTGGAGTGTAGCAGCGGGAGGGCCCTCCGGGGAGCTGTTTTTT CAWSVAAGGPSGELFF
TRBJ2-7 . . TRBV19 TGTGCCAGTAAAGGACGGGAGAGGCCCTACGAGCAGTACTTC CASKGRERPYEQYF
TRBJ1-1 . few TRBV11-3 TGTGCCAGCAGCTCGGGACAAATGAACACTGAAGCTTTCTTT CASSSGQMNTEAFF
TRBJ2-7 TRBD1 many TRBV29-1 TGCAGCGTCGCCTCCGCCCGGGACAGCTACGAGCAGTACTTC CSVASARDSYEQYF
TRBJ2-7 TRBD1 . TRBV6-6 TGTGCCAGCAGGCCCCCGGGACAGGGACACGAGCAGTACTTC CASRPPGQGHEQYF
TRBJ2-6 . many TRBV18 TGTGCCAGCTCACCCCGGGTGGAGCCCTCTGGGGCCAACGTCCTGACTTTC CASSPRVEPSGANVLTF
TRBJ2-1 TRBD1 few TRBV5-4 TGTGCCAGCAGCTTGGGGGGGACAGGAGCTTACAATGAGCAGTTCTTC CASSLGGTGAYNEQFF
TRBJ2-7 . . TRBV7-2 TGTGCCAGCAGCCTGTTAGACTCAGGGAGTCTGGACGAGCAGTACTTC CASSLLDSGSLDEQYF
TRBJ2-1 . many TRBV4-3 TGCGCCAGCAGCCAAGTGCCCCCTAACCTCGGCGCCAATGAGCAGTTCTTC CASSQVPPNLGANEQFF
TRBJ2-3 TRBD1 many TRBV5-5 TGTGCCAGCAGCCCCGGGCAGGGGGCTACAGATACGCAGTATTTT CASSPGQGATDTQYF
TRBJ2-4 TRBD2 many TRBV28 TGTGCCAGCAGTCCCCTAGGGACTAGCGGTTTTGGGGACAAAAACATTCAGTACTTC CASSPLGTSGFGDKNIQYF
TRBJ1-4 TRBD1 few TRBV28 TGTGCCAGCCTTAGTTACGGGACAGGGGCTGAAAAACTGTTTTTT CASLSYGTGAEKLFF
TRBJ2-2 TRBD2 . TRBV7-8 TGTGCCAGCAGCTTATTAGGCGGGAGTGGAAACACCGGGGAGCTGTTTTTT CASSLLGGSGNTGELFF
TRBJ2-3 . few TRBV6-1 TGTGCCAGCAGGTCTGAGGACGGCACAGATACGCAGTATTTT CASRSEDGTDTQYF
TRBJ2-4 . many TRBV5-1 TGCGCCAGCAGCCCACAACTTATGACCAAAAACATTCAGTACTTC CASSPQLMTKNIQYF
TRBJ1-2 . . TRBV29-1 TGCGGAATCCGGGACGGGCCCTATGGCTACACCTTC CGIRDGPYGYTF
TRBJ2-1 TRBD1 few TRBV6-5 TGTGCCAGCTGGACCACAGGGGGCTTAGGGAATGAGCAGTTCTTC CASWTTGGLGNEQFF
TRBJ2-1 TRBD2 few TRBV7-8 TGTGCCAGCAGCTTAGAAGGGCTAGCGGGAGCCGGTGAGCAGTTCTTC CASSLEGLAGAGEQFF
TRBJ1-1 . . TRBV29-1 TGCAGCGTTTCCCTCTCGGGACGGGAGAACACTGAAGCTTTCTTT CSVSLSGRENTEAFF
TRBJ2-7 . . TRBV7-6 TGTGCCAGCAGCTTAGCGCTGGCAATGGAGCAGTACTTC CASSLALAMEQYF
TRBJ1-2 . few TRBV5-1 TGCGCCAGCAGCTTGGAAGGCAGCGAGGTCCATGGCTACACCTTC CASSLEGSEVHGYTF
TRBJ2-5 . few TRBV7-2 TGTGCCAGCAGCTTGAACAGCCAAGAGACCCAGTACTTC CASSLNSQETQYF
TRBJ1-2 . few TRBV18 TGTGCCAGCTCACCACCGGAAACCAGGGAATATGGCTACACCTTC CASSPPETREYGYTF
TRBJ2-1 . few TRBV2 TGTGCCAGCAGCCCTCGAGATAGTGAGCAGTTCTTC CASSPRDSEQFF
TRBJ2-2 TRBD2 . TRBV19 TGTGCCAGTAGTATAGCCCCCGGACTAGCGGGTACCGGGGAGCTGTTTTTT CASSIAPGLAGTGELFF
TRBJ1-5 . . TRBV28 TGTGCCAGCAGCGTTTATAGGGCAGGGGACCAGCCCCAGCATTTT CASSVYRAGDQPQHF
TRBJ1-2 . . TRBV4-1 TGCGCCAGCAGCCATTATCTGGCAGGGGAGCATCTTGACTATGGCTACACCTTC CASSHYLAGEHLDYGYTF
TRBJ2-1 TRBD2 few TRBV5-4 TGTGCCAGCAGCCCTCCCCAGGGACTAGTTACGTACAATGAGCAGTTCTTC CASSPPQGLVTYNEQFF
TRBJ2-2 TRBD1 . TRBV6-5 TGTGCCAGCAGTGCACAGGGGGCGGCGGCCGGGGAGCTGTTTTTT CASSAQGAAAGELFF
TRBJ2-3 . . TRBV5-1 TGCGCCAGCAGCCCCCTCTTGACCACAGATACGCAGTATTTT CASSPLLTTDTQYF
TRBJ2-2 TRBD2 few TRBV7-2 TGTGCCAGCAGCCCGAGGACTAGCGCGAACACCGGGGAGCTGTTTTTT CASSPRTSANTGELFF
TRBJ2-1 . few TRBV5-1 TGCGCCAGCAGCCGTTCCGGGACGCTATACAATGAGCAGTTCTTC CASSRSGTLYNEQFF
TRBJ2-7 . few TRBV7-2 TGTGCCAGCAGCTTGTTTCCGGGGCCTGTCTACGAGCAGTACTTC CASSLFPGPVYEQYF
TRBJ2-4 . . TRBV5-1 TGCGCCAGCAGCTTCCTAGGGGGGGCCGCGGCCAAAAACATTCAGTACTTC CASSFLGGAAAKNIQYF
TRBJ1-1 . . TRBV30 TGTGCCTGGAGTGTGAGGCAGAACACTGAAGCTTTCTTT CAWSVRQNTEAFF
TRBJ1-5 . many TRBV19 TGTGCCAGTAGTGTCACACCTGTCTATAGCAATCAGCCCCAGCATTTT CASSVTPVYSNQPQHF
TRBJ2-5 . . TRBV7-6 TGTGCCAGCAGCTTAGGAGAGGCGATAGAGACCCAGTACTTC CASSLGEAIETQYF
TRBJ2-4 TRBD2 few TRBV4-2 TGTGCCAGCAGCCAAGATCCGGAACTAGCGGGGTGGAAAAACATTCAGTACTTC CASSQDPELAGWKNIQYF
TRBJ2-3 TRBD2 few TRBV2 TGTGCCAGCAGTGAACTAGCGGGAGGGCGGGATACGCAGTATTTT CASSELAGGRDTQYF
TRBJ2-7 TRBD2 few TRBV7-2 TGTGCCAGCAGCTTAGCGGGAGGGACCTACGAGCAGTACTTC CASSLAGGTYEQYF
TRBJ2-3 . many TRBV28 TGTGCCAGCAGTTCCCCCGTCTCGCTAGCGCGCACAGATACGCAGTATTTT CASSSPVSLARTDTQYF
TRBJ1-2 . . TRBV15 TGTGCCACCAGCAGAGATCTCGGCCCCACTCTTAACTATGGCTACACCTTC CATSRDLGPTLNYGYTF
TRBJ2-2 . few TRBV25-1 TGTGCCAGCAGTCATTTGCACGGTGGCACCGGGGAGCTGTTTTTT CASSHLHGGTGELFF
TRBJ2-2 . few TRBV9 TGTGCCAGCAGCGTAGGACACAGCGGACCCGGGGAGCTGTTTTTT CASSVGHSGPGELFF
TRBJ2-1 . many TRBV7-9 TGTGCCAGCAGCCCCGTGGCGGGGTACAATGAGCAGTTCTTC CASSPVAGYNEQFF
TRBJ2-3 . many TRBV5-4 TGTGCCAGCAGCGATGGAGGGGACGCGGGGACAGATACGCAGTATTTT CASSDGGDAGTDTQYF
TRBJ2-3 TRBD2 . TRBV27 TGTGCCAGCAGTTTTAGACTAGCGGGGGCCAGAGATACGCAGTATTTT CASSFRLAGARDTQYF
TRBJ2-5 TRBD1 few TRBV19 TGTGCCAGTAGTCCACGGACAGGACTGGCAGAGACCCAGTACTTC CASSPRTGLAETQYF
TRBJ1-1 . few TRBV28 TGTGCCAGCAGTACAGTGGGGTACACTGAAGCTTTCTTT CASSTVGYTEAFF
TRBJ1-4 . . TRBV7-2 TGTGCCAGCAGCCGCGACAGTAGTGGTAATGAAAAACTGTTTTTT CASSRDSSGNEKLFF
TRBJ1-5 . . TRBV5-4 TGTGCCAGCAGCCTCGGGCCCGCAGATATCCAGCCCCAGCATTTT CASSLGPADIQPQHF
TRBJ2-6 TRBD1 few TRBV29-1 TGCAGCGTCCTGGACAGGGGACGGGCTGGGGCCAACGTCCTGACTTTC CSVLDRGRAGANVLTF
TRBJ1-4 TRBD1 once TRBV25-1 TGTGCCAGCAGTGAAGGGGGGACAGGGCTGGAAAAACTGTTTTTT CASSEGGTGLEKLFF